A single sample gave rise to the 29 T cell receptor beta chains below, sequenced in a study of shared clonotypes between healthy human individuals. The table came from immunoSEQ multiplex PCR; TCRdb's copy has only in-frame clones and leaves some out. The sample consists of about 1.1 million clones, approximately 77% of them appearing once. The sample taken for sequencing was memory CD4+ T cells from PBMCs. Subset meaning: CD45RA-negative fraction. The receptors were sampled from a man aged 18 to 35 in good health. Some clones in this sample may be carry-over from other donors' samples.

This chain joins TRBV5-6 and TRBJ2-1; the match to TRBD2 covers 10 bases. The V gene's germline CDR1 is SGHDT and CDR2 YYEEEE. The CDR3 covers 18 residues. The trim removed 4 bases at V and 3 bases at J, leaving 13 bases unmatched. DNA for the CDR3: TGTGCCAGCAGCCCTCAACGTCTAGCGGGGGCCTTCTACAATGAGCAGTTCTTC. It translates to CASSPQRLAGAFYNEQFF.

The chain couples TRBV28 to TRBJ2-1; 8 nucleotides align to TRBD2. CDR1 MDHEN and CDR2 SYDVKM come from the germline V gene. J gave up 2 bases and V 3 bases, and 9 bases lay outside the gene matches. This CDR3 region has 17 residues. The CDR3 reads CASSFWNSGITYNEQFF. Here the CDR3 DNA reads TGTGCCAGCAGTTTCTGGAATAGCGGGATTACCTACAATGAGCAGTTCTTC.

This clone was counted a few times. The CDR3 sequence: CSASDAYEQYF. The CDR3 nucleotides are TGCAGTGCTAGTGACGCCTACGAGCAGTACTTC. This chain joins TRBV20-1 and TRBJ2-7; D call uncertain. This CDR3 comprises 11 residues. The V end lost 3 bases, the J end lost 2 bases, and 5 bases lay between the germline ends. In germline, CDR1 is DFQATT, CDR2 SNEGSKA (reference sequence).

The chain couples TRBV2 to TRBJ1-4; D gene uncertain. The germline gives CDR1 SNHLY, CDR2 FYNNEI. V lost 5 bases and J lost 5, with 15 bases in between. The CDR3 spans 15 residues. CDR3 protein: CASSPRSGFNEKLFF. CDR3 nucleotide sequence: TGTGCCAGCAGTCCCAGATCAGGTTTCAATGAAAAACTGTTTTTT.

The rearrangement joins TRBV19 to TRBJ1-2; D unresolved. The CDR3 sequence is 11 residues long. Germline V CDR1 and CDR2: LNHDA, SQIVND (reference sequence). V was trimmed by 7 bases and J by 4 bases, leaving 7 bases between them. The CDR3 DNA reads TGTGCCAGTACGGACGGCTATGGCTACACCTTC. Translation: CASTDGYGYTF.

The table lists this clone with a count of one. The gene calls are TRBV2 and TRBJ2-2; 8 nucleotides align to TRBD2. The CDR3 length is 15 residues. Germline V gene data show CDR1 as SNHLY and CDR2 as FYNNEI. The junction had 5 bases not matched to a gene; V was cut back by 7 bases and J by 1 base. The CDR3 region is CASNTGTRNTGELFF. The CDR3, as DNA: TGTGCCAGCAATACCGGGACTAGGAACACCGGGGAGCTGTTTTTT.

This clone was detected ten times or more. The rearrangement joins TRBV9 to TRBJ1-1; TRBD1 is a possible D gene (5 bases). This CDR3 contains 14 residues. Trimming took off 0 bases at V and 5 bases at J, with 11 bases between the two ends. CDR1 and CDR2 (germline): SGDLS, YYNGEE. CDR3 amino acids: CASSVVMGRTEAFF. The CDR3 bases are TGTGCCAGCAGCGTAGTTATGGGGCGGACTGAAGCTTTCTTT.

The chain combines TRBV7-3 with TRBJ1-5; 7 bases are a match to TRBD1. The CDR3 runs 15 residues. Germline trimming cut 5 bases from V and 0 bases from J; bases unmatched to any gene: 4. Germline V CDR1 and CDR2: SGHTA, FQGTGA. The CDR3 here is CASSPQGGSNQPQHF. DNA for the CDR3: TGTGCCAGCAGCCCCCAGGGGGGTAGCAATCAGCCCCAGCATTTT.

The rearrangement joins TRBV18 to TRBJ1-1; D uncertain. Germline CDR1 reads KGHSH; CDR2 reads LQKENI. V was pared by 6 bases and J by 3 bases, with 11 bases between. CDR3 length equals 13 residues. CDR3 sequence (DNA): TGTGCCAGCTCCACCCAGGATGACACTGAAGCTTTCTTT. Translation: CASSTQDDTEAFF.

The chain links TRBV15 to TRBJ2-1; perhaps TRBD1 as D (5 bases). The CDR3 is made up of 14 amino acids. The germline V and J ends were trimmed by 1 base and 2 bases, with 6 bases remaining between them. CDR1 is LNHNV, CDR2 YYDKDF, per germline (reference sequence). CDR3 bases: TGTGCCACCAGCAGAGTGGGGCCCTACAATGAGCAGTTCTTC. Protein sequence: CATSRVGPYNEQFF.

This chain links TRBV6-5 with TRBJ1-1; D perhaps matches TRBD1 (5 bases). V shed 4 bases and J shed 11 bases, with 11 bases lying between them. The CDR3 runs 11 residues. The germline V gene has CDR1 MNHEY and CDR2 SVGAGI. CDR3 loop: CASSLQGRAFF. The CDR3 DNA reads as TGTGCCAGCAGTTTGCAGGGCCGGGCTTTCTTT.

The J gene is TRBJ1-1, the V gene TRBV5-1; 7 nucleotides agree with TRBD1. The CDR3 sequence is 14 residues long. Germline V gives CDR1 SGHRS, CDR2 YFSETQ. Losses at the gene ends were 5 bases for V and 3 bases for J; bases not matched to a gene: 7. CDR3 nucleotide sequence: TGCGCCAGCAGATCGGGACAGCCAGACACTGAAGCTTTCTTT. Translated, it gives CASRSGQPDTEAFF.

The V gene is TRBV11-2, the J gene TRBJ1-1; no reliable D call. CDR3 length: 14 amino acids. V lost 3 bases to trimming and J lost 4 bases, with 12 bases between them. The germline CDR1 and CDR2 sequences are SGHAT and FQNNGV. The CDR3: CASSFLWRLTEAFF. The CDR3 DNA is TGTGCCAGCAGCTTTTTATGGCGGCTCACTGAAGCTTTCTTT.

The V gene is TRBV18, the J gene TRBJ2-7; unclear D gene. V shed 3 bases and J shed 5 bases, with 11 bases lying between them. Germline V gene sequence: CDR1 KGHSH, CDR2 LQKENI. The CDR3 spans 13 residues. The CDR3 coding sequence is TGTGCCAGCTCACCCTCCCAGCATGACGAGCAGTACTTC. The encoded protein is CASSPSQHDEQYF.

For the CDR3, the DNA is TGTGCCAGCAGTGCCCGGACAGGGGAACAGGTGGGGGCTTTCTTT. Translating it yields CASSARTGEQVGAFF. This sequence joins TRBV27 and TRBJ1-1; 9 bases align to TRBD1. Losses at the gene ends were 5 bases for V and 11 bases for J; bases not matched to a gene: 15. CDR1 is MNHEY and CDR2 is SMNVEV in the germline V gene (reference sequence). The CDR3 is 15 amino acids.

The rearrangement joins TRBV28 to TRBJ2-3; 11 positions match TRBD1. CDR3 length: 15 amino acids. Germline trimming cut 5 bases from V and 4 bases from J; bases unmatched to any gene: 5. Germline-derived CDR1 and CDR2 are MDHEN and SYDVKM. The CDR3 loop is CASSGQGAAPDTQYF. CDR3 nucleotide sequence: TGTGCCAGCAGTGGACAGGGGGCGGCCCCAGATACGCAGTATTTT.

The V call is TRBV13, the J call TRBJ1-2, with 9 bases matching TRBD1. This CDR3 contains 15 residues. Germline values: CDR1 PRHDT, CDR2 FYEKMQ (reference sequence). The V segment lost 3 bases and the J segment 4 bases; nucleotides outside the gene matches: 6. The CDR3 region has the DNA TGTGCCAGCAGCTTCACAGGGGGCTGGGGCTATGGCTACACCTTC. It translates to CASSFTGGWGYGYTF.

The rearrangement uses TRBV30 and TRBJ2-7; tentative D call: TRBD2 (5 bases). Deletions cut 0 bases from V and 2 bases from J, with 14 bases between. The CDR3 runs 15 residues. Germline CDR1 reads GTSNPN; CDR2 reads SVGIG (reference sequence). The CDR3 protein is CAWSVRAFGAYEQYF. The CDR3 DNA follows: TGTGCCTGGAGTGTAAGGGCCTTCGGGGCCTACGAGCAGTACTTC.

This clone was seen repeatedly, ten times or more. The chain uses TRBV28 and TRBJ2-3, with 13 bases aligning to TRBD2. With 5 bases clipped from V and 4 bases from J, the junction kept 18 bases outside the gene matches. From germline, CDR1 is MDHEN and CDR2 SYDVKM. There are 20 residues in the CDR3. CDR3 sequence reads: CASSRHSLGLAGVISDTQYF. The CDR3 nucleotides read TGTGCCAGCAGTCGTCATTCCCTTGGACTAGCGGGAGTCATATCAGATACGCAGTATTTT.

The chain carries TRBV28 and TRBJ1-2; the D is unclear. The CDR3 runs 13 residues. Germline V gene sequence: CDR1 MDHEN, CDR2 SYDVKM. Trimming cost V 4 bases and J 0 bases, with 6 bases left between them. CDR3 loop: CASSSSTNYGYTF. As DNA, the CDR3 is TGTGCCAGCAGTTCCAGCACTAACTATGGCTACACCTTC.

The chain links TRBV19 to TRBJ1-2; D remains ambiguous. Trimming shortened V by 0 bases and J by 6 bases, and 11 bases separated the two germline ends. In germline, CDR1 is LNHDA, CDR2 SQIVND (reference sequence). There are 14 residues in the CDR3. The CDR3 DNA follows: TGTGCCAGTAGTATAGATCTGAGACTAAATGGCTACACCTTC. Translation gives CASSIDLRLNGYTF.

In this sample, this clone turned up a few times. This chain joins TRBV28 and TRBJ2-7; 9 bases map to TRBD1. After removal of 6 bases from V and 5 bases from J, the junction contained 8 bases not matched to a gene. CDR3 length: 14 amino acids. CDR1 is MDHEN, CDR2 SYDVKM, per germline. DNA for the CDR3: TGTGCCAGCAGCGTCCCACAGGGGGCCCACGAGCAGTACTTC. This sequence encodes CASSVPQGAHEQYF.

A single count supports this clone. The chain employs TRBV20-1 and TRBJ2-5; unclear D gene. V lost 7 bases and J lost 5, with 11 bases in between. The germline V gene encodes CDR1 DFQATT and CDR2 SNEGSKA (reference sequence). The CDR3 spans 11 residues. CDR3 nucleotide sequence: TGCAGTGTGTTTCTGGGGGAGACCCAGTACTTC. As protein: CSVFLGETQYF.

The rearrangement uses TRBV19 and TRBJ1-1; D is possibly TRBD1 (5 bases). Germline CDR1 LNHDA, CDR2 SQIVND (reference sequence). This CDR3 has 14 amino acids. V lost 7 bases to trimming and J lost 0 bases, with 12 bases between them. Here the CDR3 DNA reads TGTGCCAGTATTCGGGGCCAGCTGAACACTGAAGCTTTCTTT. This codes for CASIRGQLNTEAFF.

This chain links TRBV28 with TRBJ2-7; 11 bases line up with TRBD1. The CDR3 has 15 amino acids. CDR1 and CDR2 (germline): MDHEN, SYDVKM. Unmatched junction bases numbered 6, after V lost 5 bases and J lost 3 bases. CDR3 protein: CASSPGQGGYYEQYF. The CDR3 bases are TGTGCCAGCAGTCCGGGACAGGGGGGATACTACGAGCAGTACTTC.

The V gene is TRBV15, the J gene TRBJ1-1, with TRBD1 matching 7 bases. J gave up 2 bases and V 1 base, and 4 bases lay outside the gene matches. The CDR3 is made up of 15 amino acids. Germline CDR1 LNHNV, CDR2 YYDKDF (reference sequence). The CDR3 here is CATSRVRDSNTEAFF. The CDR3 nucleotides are TGTGCCACCAGCAGAGTCCGGGACAGCAACACTGAAGCTTTCTTT.

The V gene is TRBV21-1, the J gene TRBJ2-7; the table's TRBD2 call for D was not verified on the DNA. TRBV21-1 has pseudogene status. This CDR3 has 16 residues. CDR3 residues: CASSTRPGLTSGEQYF. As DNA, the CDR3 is TGTGCCAGCAGCACCCGACCGGGACTTACCTCGGGAGAGCAGTACTTC.

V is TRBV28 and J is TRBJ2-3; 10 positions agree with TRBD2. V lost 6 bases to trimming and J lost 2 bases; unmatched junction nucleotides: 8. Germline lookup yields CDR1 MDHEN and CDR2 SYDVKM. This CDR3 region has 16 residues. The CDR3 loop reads CASSMTSGLNTDTQYF. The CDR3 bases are TGTGCCAGCAGCATGACTAGCGGGTTGAACACAGATACGCAGTATTTT.

Here the CDR3 reads CASSLERTRFPETQYF. Written as DNA, the CDR3 is TGTGCCAGCAGCTTAGAGCGGACTAGATTCCCTGAGACCCAGTACTTC. V and J are TRBV7-2 and TRBJ2-5; 7 bases are shared with TRBD2. The CDR3 covers 16 residues. Germline values: CDR1 SGHTA, CDR2 FQGNSA. V shed 1 base and J 5 bases; nucleotides not matched to a gene: 10.